Shown below are 17 T cell receptor beta chains from a single sample sequenced in a study of cytomegalovirus exposure and HLA in healthy donors. In the PCR, 60 Vbeta and 13 Jbeta primers were used. Produced via immunoSEQ multiplex PCR; TCRdb's table is partial and in-frame only. The data contain 160,000 or so clones, 60% to 80% of them singletons. The sequenced sample was PBMCs. The source of these receptors is a male donor in good health and CMV-seronegative.

This chain uses TRBV13 with TRBJ2-1; D perhaps matches TRBD2 (5 bases). Per germline, CDR1 PRHDT and CDR2 FYEKMQ (reference sequence). Deletions cut 2 bases from V and 9 bases from J, with 8 bases between. The CDR3 extends over 12 amino acids. The CDR3 loop reads CASSLYEGEQFF. In DNA, the CDR3 is TGTGCCAGCAGCTTATACGAGGGTGAGCAGTTCTTC.

The chain couples TRBV5-1 to TRBJ2-7, with D tentatively TRBD1 (6 bases). Germline V gene data show CDR1 as SGHRS and CDR2 as YFSETQ. The CDR3 spans 15 residues. The ends were cut back, 2 bases at V and 1 base at J, with 13 bases in the middle. CDR3 coding DNA: TGCGCCAGCAGCTTAACAGGGCCCGGATCCTACGAGCAGTACTTC. It specifies CASSLTGPGSYEQYF.

The V gene is TRBV5-1, the J gene TRBJ2-7, with 8 bases that match TRBD1. The CDR3 covers 12 residues. In germline, CDR1 is SGHRS, CDR2 YFSETQ. J gave up 6 bases and V 10 bases, and 9 bases lay outside the gene matches. The DNA of the CDR3 is TGCGCCGGGGGGACAGGCAATGGCGAGCAGTACTTC. This codes for CAGGTGNGEQYF. The entire variable domain, with the rest obtained from reference TRBV5-1 and TRBJ2-7, is as follows: KAGVTQTPRYLIKTRGQQVTLSCSPISGHRSVSWYQQTPGQGLQFLFEYFSETQRNKGNFPGRFSGRQFSNSRSEMNVSTLELGDSALYLCAGGTGNGEQYFGPGTRLTVT.

The V gene is TRBV6-5, the J gene TRBJ1-3; 7 nucleotides align to TRBD1. The germline CDR1 and CDR2 sequences are MNHEY and SVGAGI. The V gene end was trimmed by 7 bases and the J gene end by 0 bases; junction bases not matched to a gene: 6. The CDR3 extends over 15 amino acids. The CDR3: CASKFQGDSGNTIYF. CDR3 nucleotides: TGTGCCAGCAAGTTTCAGGGGGACTCTGGAAACACCATATATTTT.

The chain carries TRBV19 and TRBJ2-7; 7 nucleotides agree with TRBD1. Germline values: CDR1 LNHDA, CDR2 SQIVND (reference sequence). This CDR3 has 15 residues. The J segment lost 0 bases and the V segment lost 4 bases, leaving 6 bases of the junction unmatched. The CDR3 DNA is TGTGCCAGTAGTAGGGACAGCTGGAACTCCTACGAGCAGTACTTC. Translating gives CASSRDSWNSYEQYF.

This sequence joins TRBV18 and TRBJ1-1, with D possibly being TRBD1 (5 bases). Trimming took 2 bases from V and 1 from J, leaving 8 bases between them. CDR3 length: 14 residues. Per the germline V gene, CDR1 is KGHSH and CDR2 is LQKENI. CDR3 region: CASSPTGGNTEAFF. CDR3 nucleotides: TGTGCCAGCTCACCAACAGGCGGGAACACTGAAGCTTTCTTT.

The chain combines TRBV5-1 with TRBJ2-7; D might be TRBD1 (6 bases). CDR1 and CDR2 (germline): SGHRS, YFSETQ. The CDR3 sequence is 14 residues long. V was clipped by 3 bases and J by 3 bases, with 13 bases between them. DNA of the CDR3: TGCGCCAGCAGCTATGACGGGACAAGCTACGAGCAGTACTTC. Translating it yields CASSYDGTSYEQYF. Based on the CDR3 plus reference TRBV5-1 and TRBJ2-7, the full variable domain is KAGVTQTPRYLIKTRGQQVTLSCSPISGHRSVSWYQQTPGQGLQFLFEYFSETQRNKGNFPGRFSGRQFSNSRSEMNVSTLELGDSALYLCASSYDGTSYEQYFGPGTRLTVT.

This chain links TRBV28 with TRBJ2-1; 9 bases match TRBD2. V gave up 6 bases and J gave up 5 bases; unmatched junction bases: 11. CDR1 and CDR2 (germline): MDHEN, SYDVKM. This CDR3 contains 16 residues. The CDR3 loop reads CASRRAGGPGNNEQFF. The CDR3 DNA reads as TGTGCCAGCAGGAGGGCGGGAGGGCCGGGAAACAATGAGCAGTTCTTC.

The gene calls are TRBV6-5 and TRBJ2-7; possibly TRBD2 for D (6 bases). This CDR3 region has 14 residues. Trimming shortened V by 0 bases and J by 2 bases, and 8 bases separated the two germline ends. In germline, CDR1 is MNHEY, CDR2 SVGAGI. As DNA, the CDR3 is TGTGCCAGCAGTTACTCGAGGACTACCTACGAGCAGTACTTC. Amino acids: CASSYSRTTYEQYF.

The chain carries TRBV10-3 and TRBJ1-4; D remains ambiguous. V lost 0 bases to trimming and J lost 3 bases, with 8 bases between them. Germline lookup yields CDR1 ENHRY and CDR2 SYGVKD. The CDR3 is 15 amino acids. CDR3 protein: CAISESPVPNEKLFF. CDR3 DNA sequence: TGTGCCATCAGTGAGTCGCCAGTTCCTAATGAAAAACTGTTTTTT.

The chain carries TRBV6-1 and TRBJ2-7; D possibly corresponds to TRBD1 (6 bases). The CDR3 spans 14 residues. V shed 4 bases and J shed 6 bases, with 16 bases lying between them. CDR1 MNHNS and CDR2 SASEGT come from the germline V gene. Here the CDR3 DNA reads TGTGCCAGCAGTGCGGCCACACAGGGCAGCGAGCAGTACTTC. Protein product: CASSAATQGSEQYF.

The genes are TRBV6-1 and TRBJ1-6; D is ambiguous. Trimming left V 3 bases short and J 4 bases short, with 7 bases between. This CDR3 has 14 residues. Germline CDR1 MNHNS, CDR2 SASEGT. CDR3 coding DNA: TGTGCCAGCAGTGACCGGGGATATAATTCACCCCTCCACTTT. Amino acid sequence: CASSDRGYNSPLHF.

V gene TRBV28 combines with J gene TRBJ1-5; 8 bases match TRBD1. With V trimmed by 3 bases and J by 10 bases, 11 bases remained unmatched. The V gene's germline CDR1 is MDHEN and CDR2 SYDVKM. CDR3 length equals 15 residues. DNA of the CDR3: TGTGCCAGCAGTTTCGGACAGGGAGAGAGTAAACCCCAGCATTTT. Its translation is CASSFGQGESKPQHF.

This clone was detected once. The chain links TRBV28 to TRBJ1-1; D is undetermined. Germline V gives CDR1 MDHEN, CDR2 SYDVKM. CDR3 size: 14 residues. V lost 5 bases and J lost 2, with 12 bases in between. For the CDR3, the DNA is TGTGCCAGCAGTCAACATGGGAGAAACACTGAAGCTTTCTTT. It codes for CASSQHGRNTEAFF.

The rearrangement joins TRBV5-1 to TRBJ2-1; 7 positions agree with TRBD2. The germline CDR1 and CDR2 sequences are SGHRS and YFSETQ. CDR3 length: 15 residues. The V segment lost 2 bases and the J segment 6 bases; nucleotides outside the gene matches: 8. CDR3 sequence: CASSFVGGLGNEQFF. CDR3 nucleotide sequence: TGCGCCAGCAGCTTTGTGGGAGGGCTCGGCAATGAGCAGTTCTTC.

This chain connects TRBV2 to TRBJ2-3, with 9 bases identical to TRBD1. J was trimmed by 12 bases and V by 6 bases; bases with no gene match: 4. Germline loops: CDR1 SNHLY, CDR2 FYNNEI. This CDR3 comprises 11 residues. The CDR3 sequence is CASRGQGFQYF. As DNA, the CDR3 is TGTGCCAGCAGGGGACAGGGATTCCAGTATTTT.

V usage is TRBV19 and J usage is TRBJ1-2; perhaps TRBD1 as D (5 bases). Trimming left V 7 bases short and J 5 bases short, with 17 bases between. This CDR3 is 14 amino acids long. The germline V gene has CDR1 LNHDA and CDR2 SQIVND (reference sequence). CDR3 sequence: CASNRGALGYGYTF. The CDR3 DNA reads as TGTGCCAGTAACCGCGGGGCGCTGGGGTATGGCTACACCTTC. The entire variable domain, with the rest obtained from reference TRBV19 and TRBJ1-2, is as follows: DGGITQSPKYLFRKEGQNVTLSCEQNLNHDAMYWYRQDPGQGLRLIYYSQIVNDFQKGDIAEGYSVSREKKESFPLTVTSAQKNPTAFYLCASNRGALGYGYTFGSGTRLTVV.